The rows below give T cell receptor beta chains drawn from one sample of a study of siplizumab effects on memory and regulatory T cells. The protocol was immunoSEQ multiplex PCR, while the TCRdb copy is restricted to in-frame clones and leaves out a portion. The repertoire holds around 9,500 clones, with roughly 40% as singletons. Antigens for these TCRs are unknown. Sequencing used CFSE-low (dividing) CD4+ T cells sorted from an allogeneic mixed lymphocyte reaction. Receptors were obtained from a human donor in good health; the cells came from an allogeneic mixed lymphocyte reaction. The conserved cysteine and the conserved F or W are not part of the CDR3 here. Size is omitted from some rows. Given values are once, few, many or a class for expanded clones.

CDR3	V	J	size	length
ASSLMRQGYEQY	TRBV11-2	TRBJ2-7	medium-sized	12
ASSDSGSATDTQY	TRBV6-6	TRBJ2-3	medium-sized	13
ASRLSRGLSYGYT	TRBV6-6	TRBJ1-2	NA	13
ASSLGISGANVLT	TRBV19	TRBJ2-6	NA	13
ASSLPQGGGYT	TRBV7-9	TRBJ1-2	NA	11
ASSLHRGTLEQY	TRBV11-3	TRBJ2-7	NA	12
ASSWTGEVGELF	TRBV7-2	TRBJ2-2	NA	12
ASSINVVAGGGTGELF	TRBV19	TRBJ2-2	few	16
ASSLSGQFPYYEQY	TRBV27	NA	few	14
ASSLDYGRTQY	TRBV7-2	TRBJ2-3	once	11
ASSFMGQGVEQY	TRBV7-9	TRBJ2-7	medium-sized	12
ASSSRLAGSDTQY	TRBV9	TRBJ2-3	few	13
ASSSSTNPYSGANVLT	TRBV19	TRBJ2-6	NA	16
ASSLGQRNTGELF	TRBV5-4	TRBJ2-2	medium-sized	13
ASSLLGSYEQY	TRBV5-5	TRBJ2-7	NA	11
AGKTSGSPYEQY	TRBV5-1	TRBJ2-7	NA	12
ASSSGLSTDTQY	TRBV7-2	TRBJ2-3	few	12
ASSTLTPPYEQY	TRBV19	TRBJ2-7	medium-sized	12
ASRGVRGGGLETQY	TRBV6-6	TRBJ2-5	medium-sized	14
ASRQSFGAGETQY	TRBV5-5	TRBJ2-5	NA	13
ASSYMSAAF	TRBV6-1	TRBJ1-1	NA	9
ASSFGLAALTGELF	TRBV11-3	TRBJ2-2	NA	14
ASSPRAWGTEAF	TRBV18	TRBJ1-1	medium-sized	12
ASSDFAYGYT	TRBV2	TRBJ1-2	few	10
ATSRSGTGLSQPQH	TRBV15	TRBJ1-5	NA	14
ASSAGPNQPQH	TRBV11-2	TRBJ1-5	few	11